The 3 T cell receptor beta chains given below trace back to one sample, sequenced in a study of neurological immune-mediated disorders. TCRdb called the 5' RACE reads again in MiXCR, with one record for every CDR3 protein. The sample carries about 84,000 distinct CDR3 sequences, around 4.7% recorded once. The time point: longitudinal time-point 3. The material sequenced was PBMCs. These receptors all come from an older woman with multiple sclerosis.

In this sample, this clonotype turned up many times. The chain recombines TRBV12-3 or TRBV12-4 with TRBJ1-2; 8 bases agree with TRBD1. The CDR3 consists of 14 residues. The trim removed 6 bases at V and 6 bases at J, leaving 9 bases unmatched. CDR3 bases: TGTGCCAGCAGCCCCGACAGGGGAAAGGATGGCTACACCTTC. Its translation is CASSPDRGKDGYTF.

This clonotype was observed at least ten times. The genes are TRBV5-1 and TRBJ2-2; D is undetermined. The CDR3 contains 14 residues. V lost 0 bases, J lost 4 bases, and 7 bases lay in between. The germline V gene has CDR1 SGHRS and CDR2 YFSETQ. The CDR3 nucleotides read TGCGCCAGCAGCTTGGCCGGACGCACCGGGGAGCTGTTTTTT. This sequence encodes CASSLAGRTGELFF.

This clonotype has at least ten counts. The V call is TRBV12-3 or TRBV12-4, the J call TRBJ1-5; D is possibly TRBD1 (6 bases). CDR3 length: 16 residues. V was cut by 3 bases and J by 2 bases, with 14 bases left in between. CDR3 nucleotide sequence: TGTGCCAGCAGTTTTTCAGGGGACGCAGGCAATCAGCCCCAGCATTTT. It is translated as CASSFSGDAGNQPQHF.